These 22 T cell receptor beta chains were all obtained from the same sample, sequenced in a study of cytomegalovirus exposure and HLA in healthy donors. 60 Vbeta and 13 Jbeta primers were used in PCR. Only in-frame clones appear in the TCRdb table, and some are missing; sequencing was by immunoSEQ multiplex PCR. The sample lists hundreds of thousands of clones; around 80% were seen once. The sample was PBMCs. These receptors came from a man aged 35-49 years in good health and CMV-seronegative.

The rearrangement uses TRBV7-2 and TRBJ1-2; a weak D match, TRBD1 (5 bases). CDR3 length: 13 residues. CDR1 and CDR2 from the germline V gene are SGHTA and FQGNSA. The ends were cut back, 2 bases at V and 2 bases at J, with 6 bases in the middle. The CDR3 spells CASSLWGNYGYTF. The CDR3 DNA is TGTGCCAGCAGCTTATGGGGCAACTATGGCTACACCTTC.

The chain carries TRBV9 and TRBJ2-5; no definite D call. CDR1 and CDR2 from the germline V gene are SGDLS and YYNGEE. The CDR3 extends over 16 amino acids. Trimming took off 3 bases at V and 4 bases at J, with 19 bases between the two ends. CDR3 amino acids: CASSAIGGVVGETQYF. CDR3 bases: TGTGCCAGCAGCGCCATAGGCGGAGTGGTGGGAGAGACCCAGTACTTC.

The CDR3 DNA is TGTGCCAGCAGCGTGGGACTAGCGGTCTACGAGCAGTACTTC. Amino acid sequence: CASSVGLAVYEQYF. This chain uses TRBV5-6 with TRBJ2-7; 11 nucleotides line up with TRBD2. Trimming at V came to 4 bases and at J to 3 bases, leaving 3 bases not matched to a gene. Looked up from germline, CDR1 is SGHDT and CDR2 is YYEEEE. The CDR3 spans 14 residues.

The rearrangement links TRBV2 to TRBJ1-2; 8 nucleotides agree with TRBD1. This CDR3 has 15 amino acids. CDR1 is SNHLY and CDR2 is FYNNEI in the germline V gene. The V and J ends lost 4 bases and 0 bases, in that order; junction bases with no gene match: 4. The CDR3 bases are TGTGCCAGCAGTGCTCAGGGGGCTGCTAACTATGGCTACACCTTC. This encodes CASSAQGAANYGYTF. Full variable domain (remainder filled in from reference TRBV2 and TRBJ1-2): EPEVTQTPSHQVTQMGQEVILRCVPISNHLYFYWYRQILGQKVEFLVSFYNNEISEKSEIFDDQFSVERPDGSNFTLKIRSTKLEDSAMYFCASSAQGAANYGYTFGSGTRLTVV.

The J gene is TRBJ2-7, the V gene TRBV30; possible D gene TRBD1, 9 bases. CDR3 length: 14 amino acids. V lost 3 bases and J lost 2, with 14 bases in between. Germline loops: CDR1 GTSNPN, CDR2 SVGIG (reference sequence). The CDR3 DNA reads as TGTGCCTGGAGCGGGGGGGACAGGGCCTACGAGCAGTACTTC. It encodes CAWSGGDRAYEQYF.

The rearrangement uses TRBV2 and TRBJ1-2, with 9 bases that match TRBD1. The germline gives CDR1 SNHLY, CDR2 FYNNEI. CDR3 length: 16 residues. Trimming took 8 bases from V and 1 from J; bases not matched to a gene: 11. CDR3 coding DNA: TGTGCCAGCCTCCTGGACAGGGGAGGGCTTAACTATGGCTACACCTTC. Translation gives CASLLDRGGLNYGYTF.

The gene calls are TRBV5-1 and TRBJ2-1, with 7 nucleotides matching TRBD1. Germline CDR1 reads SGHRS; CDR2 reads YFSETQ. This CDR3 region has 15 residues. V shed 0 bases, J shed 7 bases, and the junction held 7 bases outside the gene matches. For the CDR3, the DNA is TGCGCCAGCAGCTTGGGACAGGGAAGAGGGAATGAGCAGTTCTTC. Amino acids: CASSLGQGRGNEQFF.

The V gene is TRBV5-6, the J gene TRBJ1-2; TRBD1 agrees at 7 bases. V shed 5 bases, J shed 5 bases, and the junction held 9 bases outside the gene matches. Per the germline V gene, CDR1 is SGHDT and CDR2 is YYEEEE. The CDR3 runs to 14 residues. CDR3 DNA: TGTGCCAGCAGTCCATTGGGACAGACGTATGGCTACACCTTC. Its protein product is CASSPLGQTYGYTF. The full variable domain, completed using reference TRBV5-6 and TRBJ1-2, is DAGVTQSPTHLIKTRGQQVTLRCSPKSGHDTVSWYQQALGQGPQFIFQYYEEEERQRGNFPDRFSGHQFPNYSSELNVNALLLGDSALYLCASSPLGQTYGYTFGSGTRLTVV.

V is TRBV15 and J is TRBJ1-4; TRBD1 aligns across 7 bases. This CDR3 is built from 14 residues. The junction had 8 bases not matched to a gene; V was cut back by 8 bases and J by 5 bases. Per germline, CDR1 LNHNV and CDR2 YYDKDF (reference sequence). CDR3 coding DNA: TGTGCCACCGGAAAGGGGGCACCCAATGAAAAACTGTTTTTT. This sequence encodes CATGKGAPNEKLFF.

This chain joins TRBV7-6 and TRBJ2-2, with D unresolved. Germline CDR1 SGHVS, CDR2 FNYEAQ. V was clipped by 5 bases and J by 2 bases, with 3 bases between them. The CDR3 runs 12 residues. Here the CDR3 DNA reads TGTGCCAGCAGCCATAACACCGGGGAGCTGTTTTTT. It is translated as CASSHNTGELFF.

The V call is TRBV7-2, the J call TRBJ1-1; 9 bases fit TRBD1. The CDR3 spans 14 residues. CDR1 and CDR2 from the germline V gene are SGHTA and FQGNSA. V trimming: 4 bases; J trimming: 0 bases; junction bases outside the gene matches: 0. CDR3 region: CASSWDRVNTEAFF. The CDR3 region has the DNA TGTGCCAGCAGCTGGGACAGGGTGAACACTGAAGCTTTCTTT.

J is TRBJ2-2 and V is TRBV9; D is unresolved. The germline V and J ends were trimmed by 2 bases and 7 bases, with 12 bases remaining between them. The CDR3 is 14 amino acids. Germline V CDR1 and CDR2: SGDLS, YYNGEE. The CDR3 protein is CASSVRVYGGELFF. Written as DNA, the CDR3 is TGTGCCAGCAGCGTTCGGGTATACGGCGGGGAGCTGTTTTTT.

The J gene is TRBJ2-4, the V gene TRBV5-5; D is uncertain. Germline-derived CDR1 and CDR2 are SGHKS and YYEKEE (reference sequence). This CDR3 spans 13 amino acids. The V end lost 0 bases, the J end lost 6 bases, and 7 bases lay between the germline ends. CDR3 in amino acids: CASSLGPGNIQYF. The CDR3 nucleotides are TGTGCCAGCAGCTTGGGTCCGGGAAACATTCAGTACTTC. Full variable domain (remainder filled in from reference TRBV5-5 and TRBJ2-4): DAGVTQSPTHLIKTRGQQVTLRCSPISGHKSVSWYQQVLGQGPQFIFQYYEKEERGRGNFPDRFSARQFPNYSSELNVNALLLGDSALYLCASSLGPGNIQYFGAGTRLSVL.

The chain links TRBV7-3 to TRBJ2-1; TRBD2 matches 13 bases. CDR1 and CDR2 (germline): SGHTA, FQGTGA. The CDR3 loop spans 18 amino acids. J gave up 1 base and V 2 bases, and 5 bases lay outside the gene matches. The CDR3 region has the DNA TGTGCCAGCAGCTTAGGACTAGCGGGAGAGGGGTCCTACAATGAGCAGTTCTTC. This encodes CASSLGLAGEGSYNEQFF.

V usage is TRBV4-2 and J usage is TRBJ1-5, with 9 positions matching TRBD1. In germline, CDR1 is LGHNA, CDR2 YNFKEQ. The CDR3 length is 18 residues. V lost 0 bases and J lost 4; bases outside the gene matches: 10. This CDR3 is CASSQDRGDRVRNQPQHF. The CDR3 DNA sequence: TGTGCCAGCAGCCAAGATAGGGGGGACAGGGTACGGAATCAGCCCCAGCATTTT.

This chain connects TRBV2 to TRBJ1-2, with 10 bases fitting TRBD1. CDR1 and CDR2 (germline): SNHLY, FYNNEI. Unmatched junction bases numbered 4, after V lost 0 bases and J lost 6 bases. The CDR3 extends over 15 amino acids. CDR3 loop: CASSEATGTGDGYTF. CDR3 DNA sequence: TGTGCCAGCAGTGAAGCTACCGGGACAGGGGATGGCTACACCTTC. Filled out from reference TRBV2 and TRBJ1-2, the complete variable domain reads EPEVTQTPSHQVTQMGQEVILRCVPISNHLYFYWYRQILGQKVEFLVSFYNNEISEKSEIFDDQFSVERPDGSNFTLKIRSTKLEDSAMYFCASSEATGTGDGYTFGSGTRLTVV.

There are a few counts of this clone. The CDR3 nucleotides are TGTGCCAGCAGCCCATCTAGCGGGAGGGCCGGAACCGGGGAGCTGTTTTTT. This translates into CASSPSSGRAGTGELFF. The gene calls are TRBV7-3 and TRBJ2-2; 12 bases line up with TRBD2. CDR3 length: 17 amino acids. V lost 5 bases, J lost 5 bases, and 9 bases stayed unmatched. The V gene's germline CDR1 is SGHTA and CDR2 FQGTGA.

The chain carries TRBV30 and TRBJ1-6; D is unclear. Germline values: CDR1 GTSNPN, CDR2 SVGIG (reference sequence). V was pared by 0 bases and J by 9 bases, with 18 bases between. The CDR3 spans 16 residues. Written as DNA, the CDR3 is TGTGCCTGGAGTGTACCCAGGTCCCGCACTGGTTCACCCCTCCACTTT. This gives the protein CAWSVPRSRTGSPLHF.

The DNA of the CDR3 is TGTGCCAGCAGCATTGGACAGGCGAACACTGAAGCTTTCTTT. This codes for CASSIGQANTEAFF. The rearrangement joins TRBV7-2 to TRBJ1-1; TRBD1 agrees at 7 bases. The V gene's germline CDR1 is SGHTA and CDR2 FQGNSA. J was trimmed by 1 base and V by 5 bases; bases with no gene match: 4. The CDR3 length is 14 residues.

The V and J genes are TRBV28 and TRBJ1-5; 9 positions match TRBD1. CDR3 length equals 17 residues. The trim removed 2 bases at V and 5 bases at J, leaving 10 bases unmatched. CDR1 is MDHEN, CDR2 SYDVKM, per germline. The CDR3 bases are TGTGCCAGCAGTTTAATCTCTGGACAGGGGAGGGATCAGCCCCAGCATTTT. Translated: CASSLISGQGRDQPQHF.

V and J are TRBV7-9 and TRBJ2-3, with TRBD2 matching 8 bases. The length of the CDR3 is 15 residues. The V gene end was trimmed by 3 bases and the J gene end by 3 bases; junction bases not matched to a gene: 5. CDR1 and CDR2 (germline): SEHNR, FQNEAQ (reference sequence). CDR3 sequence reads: CASSFFAGGTDTQYF. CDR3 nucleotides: TGTGCCAGCAGCTTCTTCGCGGGAGGAACAGATACGCAGTATTTT.

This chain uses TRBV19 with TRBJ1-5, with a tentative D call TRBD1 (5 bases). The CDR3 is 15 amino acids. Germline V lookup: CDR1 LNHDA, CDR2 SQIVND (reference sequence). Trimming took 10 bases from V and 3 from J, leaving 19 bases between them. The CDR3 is CATERGLSNNQPQHF. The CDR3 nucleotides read TGTGCCACAGAAAGGGGCCTCTCTAACAATCAGCCCCAGCATTTT.